Shown below are 29 T cell receptor beta chains from a single sample sequenced in a study of T cell repertoires in cytomegalovirus infection. TCRdb independently ran MiXCR on the reads; one entry per CDR3 protein. The sample records around 200,000 distinct CDR3 sequences, 35% to 45% being singletons. The antigens of these receptors remain unknown. The sequencing used CD8+ T cells from cultured PBMCs, collected from culture after CMV antigen stimulation. The receptor source for this set is a human donor in good health (CMV status not recorded). Some clones in this sample may be carry-over from other donors' samples.

This clonotype has only a few counts. Here the CDR3 reads CATRGTQYNEQFF. For the CDR3, the DNA is TGTGCCACCAGGGGGACTCAATACAATGAGCAGTTCTTC. The chain recombines TRBV19 with TRBJ2-1; tentative D call: TRBD1 (7 bases). The CDR3 totals 13 residues. Germline V lookup: CDR1 LNHDA, CDR2 SQIVND (reference sequence). Trimming shortened V by 10 bases and J by 4 bases, and 14 bases separated the two germline ends.

The genes are TRBV20-1 and TRBJ2-7; D tentatively fits TRBD1 or TRBD2 (5 bases each). The CDR3 consists of 13 residues. The germline V gene encodes CDR1 DFQATT and CDR2 SNEGSKA (reference sequence). The V end was cut by 3 bases, the J end by 3 bases, with 12 bases between. The CDR3 DNA follows: TGCAGTGCTAGGCCCCGGGGCCGCTACGAGCAGTACTTC. Encoded protein: CSARPRGRYEQYF.

This clonotype has a count of ten or more. This chain uses TRBV7-9 with TRBJ2-1; 7 bases match TRBD2. The CDR3 runs to 19 residues. Losses at the gene ends were 0 bases for V and 1 base for J; bases not matched to a gene: 12. Germline values: CDR1 SEHNR, CDR2 FQNEAQ (reference sequence). The CDR3 DNA sequence: TGTGCCAGCAGCTTAGCCCCCGGGGGTCCAGCGGGATCCTACAATGAGCAGTTCTTC. This gives the protein CASSLAPGGPAGSYNEQFF.

This clonotype was recorded a few times. The chain links TRBV7-9 to TRBJ2-7; no firm D call. The germline CDR1 and CDR2 sequences are SEHNR and FQNEAQ (reference sequence). This CDR3 comprises 13 residues. V was trimmed by 4 bases and J by 6 bases, leaving 13 bases between them. DNA for the CDR3: TGTGCCAGCAGCTCCCCTTCCACCGGCGAGCAGTACTTC. This encodes CASSSPSTGEQYF.

V and J are TRBV7-2 and TRBJ2-7; no definite D call. The V and J ends lost 5 bases and 6 bases respectively, with 11 bases between them. The CDR3 consists of 12 residues. The V gene's germline CDR1 is SGHTA and CDR2 FQGNSA. The CDR3, as DNA: TGTGCCAGCAGCCTTACCCGCAGCGAGCAGTACTTC. This codes for CASSLTRSEQYF.

The chain carries TRBV28 and TRBJ2-7; D call uncertain. Germline V gives CDR1 MDHEN, CDR2 SYDVKM. V was cut by 0 bases and J by 2 bases, with 14 bases left in between. The CDR3 covers 16 residues. The CDR3 sequence: CASSLCGPLCPYEQYF. As DNA, the CDR3 is TGTGCCAGCAGTTTATGCGGGCCCCTTTGCCCCTACGAGCAGTACTTC.

The chain has TRBV19 and TRBJ1-5; 12 bases map to TRBD1. The CDR3 sequence is 16 residues long. Germline V lookup: CDR1 LNHDA, CDR2 SQIVND (reference sequence). V lost 4 bases and J lost 7; bases outside the gene matches: 8. The CDR3 here is CASSTQGQGAYQPQHF. The CDR3 nucleotides are TGTGCCAGTAGTACCCAGGGACAGGGGGCTTACCAGCCCCAGCATTTT.

This chain connects TRBV6-8 to TRBJ2-1; no firm D call. The CDR3 extends over 12 amino acids. The V end was cut by 8 bases, the J end by 7 bases, with 12 bases between. Germline V gene lookup returns CDR1 MNHGY and CDR2 SAAAGT. The CDR3 bases are TGTGCCAGCCTGTATAGTATTAATGAGCAGTTCTTC. It translates to CASLYSINEQFF.

The chain carries TRBV4-1 and TRBJ2-1; TRBD2 agrees at 12 bases. The V gene end was trimmed by 1 base and the J gene end by 6 bases; junction bases not matched to a gene: 1. The CDR3 spans 15 residues. Germline CDR1 reads MGHRA; CDR2 reads YSYEKL. CDR3 DNA: TGCGCCAGCAGCCAAGTGACTAGCGGGGGCAATGAGCAGTTCTTC. Amino acids: CASSQVTSGGNEQFF.

The chain uses TRBV28 and TRBJ2-3, with unresolved D. V was cut by 3 bases and J by 6 bases, with 13 bases left in between. Germline loops: CDR1 MDHEN, CDR2 SYDVKM. CDR3 length equals 14 residues. This CDR3 is CASSFSRRPDTQYF. The CDR3, as DNA: TGTGCCAGCAGTTTCTCTAGGCGGCCGGATACGCAGTATTTT.

This clonotype was found a few times. The chain carries TRBV11-2 and TRBJ2-1; 9 nucleotides match TRBD2. The V segment lost 4 bases and the J segment 6 bases; nucleotides outside the gene matches: 7. The CDR3 is 15 residues long. Germline V gives CDR1 SGHAT, CDR2 FQNNGV. The CDR3 DNA follows: TGTGCCAGCAGCTCTAGCGGGGCCGCGACCAATGAGCAGTTCTTC. This gives the protein CASSSSGAATNEQFF.

The chain combines TRBV10-3 with TRBJ1-4; no firm D call. The germline V gene has CDR1 ENHRY and CDR2 SYGVKD. The CDR3 covers 14 residues. Between the trimmed V and J ends, which lost 3 bases and 7 bases, there was a span of 12 bases. The CDR3 loop is CAISDGQEGEKLFF. For the CDR3, the DNA is TGTGCCATCAGTGATGGGCAGGAGGGTGAAAAACTGTTTTTT.

The CDR3, as DNA: TGCAGTGCTGCCGAAGTGACTAATGAAAAACTGTTTTTT. Protein: CSAAEVTNEKLFF. This chain connects TRBV20-1 to TRBJ1-4, with D unclear. V was trimmed by 5 bases and J by 2 bases, leaving 9 bases between them. This CDR3 contains 13 residues. Per the germline V gene, CDR1 is DFQATT and CDR2 is SNEGSKA (reference sequence).

This clonotype was seen only a few times. This chain's CDR3 is CASSLVPRGQPQHF. Here the CDR3 DNA reads TGTGCCAGCAGTTTAGTCCCGAGGGGTCAGCCCCAGCATTTT. The chain has TRBV12-3 or TRBV12-4 and TRBJ1-5, with D tentatively TRBD1 (5 bases). The V and J ends lost 1 base and 6 bases respectively, with 10 bases between them. This CDR3 is 14 amino acids long.

This clonotype was counted a few times. The V gene is TRBV7-8, the J gene TRBJ2-7, with 11 bases lining up with TRBD1. This CDR3 has 15 residues. The V segment lost 5 bases and the J segment 2 bases; nucleotides outside the gene matches: 5. Germline loops: CDR1 SGHVS, CDR2 FQNEAQ. CDR3: CASSPGTGGAYEQYF. CDR3 DNA sequence: TGTGCCAGCAGCCCCGGGACAGGGGGGGCCTACGAGCAGTACTTC.

The genes are TRBV29-1 and TRBJ2-1; 14 positions match TRBD2. The length of the CDR3 is 15 residues. J was trimmed by 0 bases and V by 7 bases; bases with no gene match: 2. The germline gives CDR1 SQVTM, CDR2 ANQGSEA. This CDR3 reads CSGLAGGGSYNEQFF. The CDR3, as DNA: TGCAGCGGACTAGCGGGAGGGGGCTCCTACAATGAGCAGTTCTTC.

V gene TRBV7-8 combines with J gene TRBJ2-3; D is possibly TRBD2 (5 bases). The CDR3 loop spans 16 amino acids. Germline CDR1 and CDR2: SGHVS and FQNEAQ. The V and J ends lost 5 bases and 1 base respectively, with 16 bases between them. The DNA for the CDR3 is TGTGCCAGCAGCCCTGGTGCGGGCCGAGGCACAGATACGCAGTATTTT. Residues: CASSPGAGRGTDTQYF.

This clonotype has a handful of counts. This chain joins TRBV2 and TRBJ2-5; weak D call: TRBD2 (6 bases). Between the trimmed V and J ends, which lost 7 bases and 5 bases, there was a span of 20 bases. Germline V CDR1 and CDR2: SNHLY, FYNNEI. This CDR3 comprises 15 residues. The CDR3 reads CASKALGLLGETQYF. The CDR3 coding sequence is TGTGCCAGCAAGGCCCTGGGACTCTTAGGGGAGACCCAGTACTTC.

This clonotype was counted between two and nine times. J is TRBJ1-2 and V is TRBV11-1; perhaps TRBD1 as D (5 bases). Trimming removed 3 bases at V and 4 bases at J, with 12 bases between. This CDR3 comprises 14 residues. Germline V gene sequence: CDR1 SGHAT, CDR2 FQDESV (reference sequence). The CDR3 reads CASSLFDSTYGYTF. The CDR3 nucleotides read TGTGCCAGCAGCTTGTTCGACAGTACCTATGGCTACACCTTC.

The rearrangement uses TRBV15 and TRBJ2-5; 10 bases fit TRBD1. Germline V gene sequence: CDR1 LNHNV, CDR2 YYDKDF (reference sequence). V lost 5 bases, J lost 5 bases, and 11 bases stayed unmatched. The CDR3 runs 16 residues. DNA of the CDR3: TGTGCCACCAGCGACTCCGGGACAGGGGTATGGGAGACCCAGTACTTC. Amino acids: CATSDSGTGVWETQYF.

The rearrangement uses TRBV5-1 and TRBJ2-2; D unclear. There are 12 residues in the CDR3. The V end lost 2 bases, the J end lost 4 bases, and 3 bases lay between the germline ends. CDR1 is SGHRS, CDR2 YFSETQ, per germline. The CDR3 coding sequence is TGCGCCAGCAGCTTCGCCACCGGGGAGCTGTTTTTT. Protein: CASSFATGELFF.

The chain recombines TRBV5-1 with TRBJ1-1, with TRBD1 identical over 8 bases. The CDR3 covers 14 residues. The V and J ends lost 5 bases and 4 bases, in that order; junction bases with no gene match: 7. Per the germline V gene, CDR1 is SGHRS and CDR2 is YFSETQ. CDR3 loop: CASRTGDSTTEAFF. Written as DNA, the CDR3 is TGCGCCAGCAGGACAGGGGATTCGACCACTGAAGCTTTCTTT.

This clonotype showed up just a few times. The rearrangement uses TRBV28 and TRBJ2-3; D might be TRBD1 or TRBD2, each matching 5 bases. CDR3 length equals 15 residues. CDR1 and CDR2 from the germline V gene are MDHEN and SYDVKM. V was trimmed by 3 bases and J by 3 bases, leaving 13 bases between them. CDR3 DNA: TGTGCCAGCAGTTTCCGGGCAGGGACGACAGATACGCAGTATTTT. As protein: CASSFRAGTTDTQYF.

The chain carries TRBV7-6 and TRBJ2-1; possibly TRBD1 or TRBD2 for D (5 bases each). The CDR3 runs 16 residues. V was cut by 5 bases and J by 4 bases, with 18 bases left in between. The germline V gene encodes CDR1 SGHVS and CDR2 FNYEAQ. The CDR3 protein is CASSHWGGQLYNEQFF. The CDR3 DNA follows: TGTGCCAGCAGCCATTGGGGCGGGCAGCTTTACAATGAGCAGTTCTTC.

This clonotype was detected once. This may come from a read error, since a much larger clone is one base off. The rearrangement uses TRBV7-6 and TRBJ1-6; no firm D call. CDR1 and CDR2 from the germline V gene are SGHVS and FNYEAQ. The CDR3 runs to 15 residues. The CDR3 bases are TGTGCCAGGAGCTTCGTGAGCTCCTATAATTCACCCCTCCACTTT. The encoded protein is CARSFVSSYNSPLHF.

This clonotype has a single count. The rearrangement uses TRBV7-4 and TRBJ2-2, with D hard to call. Trimming took 5 bases from V and 5 from J, leaving 9 bases between them. Per the germline V gene, CDR1 is SGHVT and CDR2 is SQSDAQ. This CDR3 region has 13 residues. DNA for the CDR3: TGTGCCAGCAGCCCTGTGTCAACCGGGGAGCTGTTTTTT. This encodes CASSPVSTGELFF.

The rearrangement joins TRBV7-8 to TRBJ2-5; D gene unclear. This CDR3 has 14 residues. V was trimmed by 5 bases and J by 1 base, leaving 11 bases between them. Germline loops: CDR1 SGHVS, CDR2 FQNEAQ. CDR3 nucleotides: TGTGCCAGCAGCAATACCGACGGCCAAGAGACCCAGTACTTC. This encodes CASSNTDGQETQYF.

The chain employs TRBV6-1 and TRBJ2-2; D gene unclear. The CDR3 sequence is 14 residues long. Per the germline V gene, CDR1 is MNHNS and CDR2 is SASEGT. The V gene lost 9 bases and the J gene lost 0 bases, with 11 bases spanning the gap. The CDR3 is CASKRASNTGELFF. The DNA of the CDR3 is TGTGCCAGTAAACGGGCCTCGAACACCGGGGAGCTGTTTTTT.

This clonotype was detected a few times. This chain uses TRBV5-1 with TRBJ2-3, with D tentatively TRBD2 (5 bases). Germline assignment: CDR1 SGHRS and CDR2 YFSETQ. CDR3 length equals 14 residues. V shed 3 bases and J shed 5 bases, with 13 bases lying between them. CDR3 sequence: CASSSGLVKDTQYF. In DNA, the CDR3 is TGCGCCAGCAGCTCCGGACTTGTGAAAGATACGCAGTATTTT.